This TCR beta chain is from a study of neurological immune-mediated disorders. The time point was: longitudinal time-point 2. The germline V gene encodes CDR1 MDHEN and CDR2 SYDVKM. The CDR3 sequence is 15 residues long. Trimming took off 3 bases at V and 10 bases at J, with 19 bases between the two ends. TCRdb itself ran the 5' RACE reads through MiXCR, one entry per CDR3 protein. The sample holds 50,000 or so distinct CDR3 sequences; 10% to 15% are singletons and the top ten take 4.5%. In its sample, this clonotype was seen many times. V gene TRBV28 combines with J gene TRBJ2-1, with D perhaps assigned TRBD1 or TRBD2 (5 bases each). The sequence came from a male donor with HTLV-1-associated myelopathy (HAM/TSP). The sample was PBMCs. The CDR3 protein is CASSLRGSGAREQFF. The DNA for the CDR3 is TGTGCCAGCAGTTTGCGAGGGTCCGGGGCGAGGGAGCAGTTCTTC.